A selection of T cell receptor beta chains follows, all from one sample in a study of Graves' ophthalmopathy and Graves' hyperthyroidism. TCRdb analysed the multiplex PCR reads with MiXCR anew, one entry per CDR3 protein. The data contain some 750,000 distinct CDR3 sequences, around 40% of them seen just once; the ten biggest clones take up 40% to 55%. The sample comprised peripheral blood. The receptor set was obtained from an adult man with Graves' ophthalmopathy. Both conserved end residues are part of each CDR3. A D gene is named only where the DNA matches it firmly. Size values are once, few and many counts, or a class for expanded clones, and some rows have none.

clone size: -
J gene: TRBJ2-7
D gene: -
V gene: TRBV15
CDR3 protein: CATGAYYEQYF
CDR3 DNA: TGTGCCACAGGGGCCTACTACGAGCAGTACTTC

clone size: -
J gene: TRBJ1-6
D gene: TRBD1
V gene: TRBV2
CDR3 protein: CASSSPGGSYNSPLHF
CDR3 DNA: TGTGCCAGCAGTTCTCCAGGGGGCTCCTATAATTCACCCCTCCACTTT

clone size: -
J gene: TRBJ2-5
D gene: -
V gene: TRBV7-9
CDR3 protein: CASSLFGGQETQYF
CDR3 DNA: TGTGCCAGCAGCTTATTTGGGGGGCAGGAGACCCAGTACTTC

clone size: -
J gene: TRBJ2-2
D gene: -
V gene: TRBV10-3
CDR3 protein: CAISSGQGDTGELFF
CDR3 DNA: TGTGCCATCAGCTCGGGGCAGGGAGACACCGGGGAGCTGTTTTTT

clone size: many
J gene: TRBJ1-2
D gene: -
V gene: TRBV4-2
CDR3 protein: CASSQGQRSSYGYTF
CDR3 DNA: TGTGCCAGCAGCCAAGGACAGCGATCGTCCTATGGCTACACCTTC

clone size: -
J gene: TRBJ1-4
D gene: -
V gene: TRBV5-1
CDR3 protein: CASARADGEKLFF
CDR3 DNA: TGCGCCAGCGCGAGAGCCGACGGGGAAAAACTGTTTTTT

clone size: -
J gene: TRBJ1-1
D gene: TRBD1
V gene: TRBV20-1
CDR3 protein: CSATGPGDRVGTEAFF
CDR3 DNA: TGCAGTGCCACTGGACCGGGGGACAGGGTTGGCACTGAAGCTTTCTTT

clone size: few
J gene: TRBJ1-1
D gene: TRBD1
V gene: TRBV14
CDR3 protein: CASSLGPGQYEAFF
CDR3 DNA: TGTGCCAGCAGCTTGGGTCCGGGACAGTATGAAGCTTTCTTT

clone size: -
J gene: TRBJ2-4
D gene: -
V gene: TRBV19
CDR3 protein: CASSIPGGGGIQYF
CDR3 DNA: TGTGCCAGTAGTATTCCCGGAGGGGGCGGCATTCAGTACTTC

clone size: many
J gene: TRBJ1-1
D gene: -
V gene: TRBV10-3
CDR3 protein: CAIRDVGGGNTEAFF
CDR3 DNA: TGTGCCATCAGGGACGTGGGGGGAGGGAACACTGAAGCTTTCTTT

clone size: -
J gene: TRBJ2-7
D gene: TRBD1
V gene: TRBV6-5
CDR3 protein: CASSRSGTGIGYEQYF
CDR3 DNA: TGTGCCAGCAGCAGATCCGGGACAGGGATTGGCTACGAGCAGTACTTC

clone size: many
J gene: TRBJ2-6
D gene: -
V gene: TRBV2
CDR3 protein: CASSRQRSGANVLTF
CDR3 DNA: TGTGCCAGCAGCCGACAGAGATCTGGGGCCAACGTCCTGACTTTC

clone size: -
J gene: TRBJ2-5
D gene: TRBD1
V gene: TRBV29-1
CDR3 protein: CSVASSYSGGSETQYF
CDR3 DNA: TGCAGCGTTGCCAGCAGTTACTCAGGGGGTAGTGAGACCCAGTACTTC

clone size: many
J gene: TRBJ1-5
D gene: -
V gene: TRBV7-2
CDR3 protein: CASSLVRVGNQPQHF
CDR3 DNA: TGTGCCAGCAGCTTAGTCAGGGTAGGCAATCAGCCCCAGCATTTT

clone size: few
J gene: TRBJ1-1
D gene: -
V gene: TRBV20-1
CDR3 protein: CSARDLEYNEQFF
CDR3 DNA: TGCAGTGCTAGAGACCTAGAGTACAATGAGCAGTTCTTT

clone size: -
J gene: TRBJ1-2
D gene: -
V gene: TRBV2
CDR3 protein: CASSARQPRSTF
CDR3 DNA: TGTGCCAGCAGTGCTAGACAACCACGGTCTACCTTC

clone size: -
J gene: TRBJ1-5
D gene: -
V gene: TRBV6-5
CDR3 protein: CVSSYSQPQHF
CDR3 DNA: TGTGTCAGCAGTTACTCCCAGCCCCAGCATTTT

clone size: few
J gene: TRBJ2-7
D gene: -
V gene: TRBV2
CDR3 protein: CASSQTGTDYEQYF
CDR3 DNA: TGTGCCAGCAGTCAAACAGGGACCGACTACGAGCAGTACTTC

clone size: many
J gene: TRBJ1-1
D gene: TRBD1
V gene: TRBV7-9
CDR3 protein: CASSLGYRGGTEAFF
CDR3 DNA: TGTGCCAGCAGCTTAGGGTACAGGGGAGGCACTGAAGCTTTCTTT

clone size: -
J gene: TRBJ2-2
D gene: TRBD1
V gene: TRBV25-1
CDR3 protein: CASSEKTGVPELFF
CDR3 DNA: TGTGCCAGCAGTGAAAAGACAGGGGTGCCGGAGCTGTTTTTT

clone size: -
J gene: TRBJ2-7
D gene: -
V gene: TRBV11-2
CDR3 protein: CASSFGGLGSYEQYF
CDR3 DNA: TGTGCCAGCAGCTTCGGCGGGCTGGGCTCCTACGAGCAGTACTTC

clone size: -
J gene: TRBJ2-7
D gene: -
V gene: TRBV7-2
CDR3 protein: CASSISSSYEQYF
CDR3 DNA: TGTGCCAGCAGCATAAGCTCATCCTACGAGCAGTACTTC

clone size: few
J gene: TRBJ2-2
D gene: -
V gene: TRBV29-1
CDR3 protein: CSVEWGGGGELFF
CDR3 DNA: TGCAGCGTTGAATGGGGGGGCGGAGGGGAGCTGTTTTTT

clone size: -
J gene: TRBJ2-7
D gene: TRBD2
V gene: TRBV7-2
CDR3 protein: CASSLYGLAGAGTGNEQYF
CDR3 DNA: TGTGCCAGCAGCTTATACGGACTAGCGGGAGCCGGTACTGGGAACGAGCAGTACTTC

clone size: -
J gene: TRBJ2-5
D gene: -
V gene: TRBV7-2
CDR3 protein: CASSFDGTKETQYF
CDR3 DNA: TGTGCCAGCAGCTTCGACGGGACAAAAGAGACCCAGTACTTC

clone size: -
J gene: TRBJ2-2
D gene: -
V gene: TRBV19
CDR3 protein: CASSIGTGTGELFF
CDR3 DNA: TGTGCCAGTAGTATCGGTACTGGGACCGGGGAGCTGTTTTTT

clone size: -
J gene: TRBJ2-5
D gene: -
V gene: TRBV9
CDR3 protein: CASSVSGRAKTQYF
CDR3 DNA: TGTGCCAGCAGCGTGTCCGGGAGAGCGAAGACCCAGTACTTC

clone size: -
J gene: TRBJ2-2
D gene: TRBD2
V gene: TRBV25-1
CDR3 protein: CASGRPGELFF
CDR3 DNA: TGTGCTAGCGGGAGGCCCGGGGAGCTGTTTTTT

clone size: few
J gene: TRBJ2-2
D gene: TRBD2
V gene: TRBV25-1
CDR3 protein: CASSYDARGGRFGELFF
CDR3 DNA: TGTGCCAGCAGTTATGACGCCCGGGGGGGCCGGTTCGGGGAGCTGTTTTTT

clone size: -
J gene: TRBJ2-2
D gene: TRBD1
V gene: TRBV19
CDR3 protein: CASSIDYRGGELFF
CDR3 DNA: TGTGCCAGTAGTATAGACTACAGGGGTGGGGAGCTGTTTTTT

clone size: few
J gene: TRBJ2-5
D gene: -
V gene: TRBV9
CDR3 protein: CASSVGRQGALRGMRETQYF
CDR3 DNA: TGTGCCAGCAGCGTAGGAAGGCAGGGGGCCTTGCGGGGGATGCGGGAGACCCAGTACTTC

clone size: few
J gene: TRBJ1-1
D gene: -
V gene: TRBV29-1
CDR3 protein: CSVNHGGNPNTEAFF
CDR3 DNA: TGCAGCGTTAATCATGGGGGAAATCCGAACACTGAAGCTTTCTTT

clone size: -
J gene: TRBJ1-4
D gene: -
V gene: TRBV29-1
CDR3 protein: CSVVGQATNEKLFF
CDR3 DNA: TGCAGCGTTGTGGGTCAGGCAACTAATGAAAAACTGTTTTTT

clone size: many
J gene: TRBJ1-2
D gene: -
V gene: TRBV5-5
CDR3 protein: CASSSSPGTTSYGYTF
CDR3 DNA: TGTGCCAGCAGCTCGAGTCCCGGGACAACGTCCTATGGCTACACCTTC

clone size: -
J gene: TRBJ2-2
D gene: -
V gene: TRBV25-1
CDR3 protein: CALSANTGELFF
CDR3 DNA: TGTGCCCTCAGCGCGAACACCGGGGAGCTGTTTTTT

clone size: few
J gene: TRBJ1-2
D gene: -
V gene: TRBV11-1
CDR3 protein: CASSFELLYGYTF
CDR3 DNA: TGTGCCAGCAGTTTCGAGCTCCTCTATGGCTACACCTTC

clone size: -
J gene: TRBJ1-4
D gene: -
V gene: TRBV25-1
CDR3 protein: CASGDGREKLFF
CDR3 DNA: TGTGCCAGCGGGGACGGGAGGGAAAAACTGTTTTTT

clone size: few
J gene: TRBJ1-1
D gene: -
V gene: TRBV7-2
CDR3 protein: CASSLEGEELRAFF
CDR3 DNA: TGTGCCAGCAGCTTGGAAGGGGAGGAGTTGAGGGCTTTCTTT

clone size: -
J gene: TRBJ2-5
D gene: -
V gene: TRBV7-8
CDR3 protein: CAGSPIWGPGETQYF
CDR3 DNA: TGTGCCGGCAGCCCTATCTGGGGGCCGGGGGAGACCCAGTACTTC

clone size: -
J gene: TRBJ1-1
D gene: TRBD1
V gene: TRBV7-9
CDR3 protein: CASSLRQGVVTEAFF
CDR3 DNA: TGTGCCAGCTCACTCCGACAGGGAGTGGTCACTGAAGCTTTCTTT

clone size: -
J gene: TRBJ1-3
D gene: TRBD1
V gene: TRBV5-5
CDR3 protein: CASSLFIAGGSGNTIYF
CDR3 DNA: TGTGCCAGCAGCTTGTTCATCGCAGGGGGCTCTGGAAACACCATATATTTT

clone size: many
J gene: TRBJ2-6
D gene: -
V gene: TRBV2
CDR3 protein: CASGDSGANVLTF
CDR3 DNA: TGTGCCAGCGGGGACTCTGGGGCCAACGTCCTGACTTTC

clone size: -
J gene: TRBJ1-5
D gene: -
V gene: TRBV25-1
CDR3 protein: CARVPGSQPQHF
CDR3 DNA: TGTGCTAGAGTTCCCGGGTCTCAGCCCCAGCATTTT

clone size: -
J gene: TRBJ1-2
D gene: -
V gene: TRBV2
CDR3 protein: CASSHPFYGYTF
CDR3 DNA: TGTGCCAGCAGTCACCCCTTCTATGGCTACACCTTC

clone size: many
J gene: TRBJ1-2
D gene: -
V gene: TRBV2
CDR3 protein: CASSEASGNYGYTF
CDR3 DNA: TGTGCCAGCAGTGAAGCCTCCGGTAACTATGGCTACACCTTC

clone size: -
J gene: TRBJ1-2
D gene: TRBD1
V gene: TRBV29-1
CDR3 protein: CSVDWDRVSDGYTF
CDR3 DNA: TGCAGCGTCGATTGGGACAGGGTATCGGATGGCTACACCTTC

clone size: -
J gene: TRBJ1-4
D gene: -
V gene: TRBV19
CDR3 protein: CASSIAAQSATNEKLFF
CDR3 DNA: TGTGCCAGTAGTATAGCCGCCCAGTCCGCAACTAATGAAAAACTGTTTTTT

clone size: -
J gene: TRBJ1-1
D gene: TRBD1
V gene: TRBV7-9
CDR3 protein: CASSRGGGGDTEAFF
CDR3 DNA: TGTGCCAGCAGCCGCGGAGGGGGCGGAGATACTGAAGCTTTCTTT

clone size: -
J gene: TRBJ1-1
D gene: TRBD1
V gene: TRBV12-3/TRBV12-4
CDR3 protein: CASIYDRGAEAFF
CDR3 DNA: TGTGCCAGCATCTACGACAGGGGTGCTGAAGCTTTCTTT

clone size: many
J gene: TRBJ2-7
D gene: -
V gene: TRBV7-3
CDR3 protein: CASSPSSRDEQYF
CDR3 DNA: TGTGCCAGCAGCCCATCATCCCGGGACGAGCAGTACTTC

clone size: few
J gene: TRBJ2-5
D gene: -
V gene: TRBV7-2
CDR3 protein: CASSRRGSGASLETQYF
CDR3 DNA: TGTGCCAGCAGCCGTCGGGGGTCGGGGGCCTCATTAGAGACCCAGTACTTC

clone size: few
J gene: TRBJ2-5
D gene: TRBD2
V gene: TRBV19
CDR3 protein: CASSIWSGGDETQYF
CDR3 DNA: TGTGCCAGTAGTATTTGGTCGGGAGGGGATGAGACCCAGTACTTC

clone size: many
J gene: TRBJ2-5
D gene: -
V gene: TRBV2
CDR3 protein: CASSETARQETQYF
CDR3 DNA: TGTGCCAGCAGTGAGACAGCTAGACAAGAGACCCAGTACTTC